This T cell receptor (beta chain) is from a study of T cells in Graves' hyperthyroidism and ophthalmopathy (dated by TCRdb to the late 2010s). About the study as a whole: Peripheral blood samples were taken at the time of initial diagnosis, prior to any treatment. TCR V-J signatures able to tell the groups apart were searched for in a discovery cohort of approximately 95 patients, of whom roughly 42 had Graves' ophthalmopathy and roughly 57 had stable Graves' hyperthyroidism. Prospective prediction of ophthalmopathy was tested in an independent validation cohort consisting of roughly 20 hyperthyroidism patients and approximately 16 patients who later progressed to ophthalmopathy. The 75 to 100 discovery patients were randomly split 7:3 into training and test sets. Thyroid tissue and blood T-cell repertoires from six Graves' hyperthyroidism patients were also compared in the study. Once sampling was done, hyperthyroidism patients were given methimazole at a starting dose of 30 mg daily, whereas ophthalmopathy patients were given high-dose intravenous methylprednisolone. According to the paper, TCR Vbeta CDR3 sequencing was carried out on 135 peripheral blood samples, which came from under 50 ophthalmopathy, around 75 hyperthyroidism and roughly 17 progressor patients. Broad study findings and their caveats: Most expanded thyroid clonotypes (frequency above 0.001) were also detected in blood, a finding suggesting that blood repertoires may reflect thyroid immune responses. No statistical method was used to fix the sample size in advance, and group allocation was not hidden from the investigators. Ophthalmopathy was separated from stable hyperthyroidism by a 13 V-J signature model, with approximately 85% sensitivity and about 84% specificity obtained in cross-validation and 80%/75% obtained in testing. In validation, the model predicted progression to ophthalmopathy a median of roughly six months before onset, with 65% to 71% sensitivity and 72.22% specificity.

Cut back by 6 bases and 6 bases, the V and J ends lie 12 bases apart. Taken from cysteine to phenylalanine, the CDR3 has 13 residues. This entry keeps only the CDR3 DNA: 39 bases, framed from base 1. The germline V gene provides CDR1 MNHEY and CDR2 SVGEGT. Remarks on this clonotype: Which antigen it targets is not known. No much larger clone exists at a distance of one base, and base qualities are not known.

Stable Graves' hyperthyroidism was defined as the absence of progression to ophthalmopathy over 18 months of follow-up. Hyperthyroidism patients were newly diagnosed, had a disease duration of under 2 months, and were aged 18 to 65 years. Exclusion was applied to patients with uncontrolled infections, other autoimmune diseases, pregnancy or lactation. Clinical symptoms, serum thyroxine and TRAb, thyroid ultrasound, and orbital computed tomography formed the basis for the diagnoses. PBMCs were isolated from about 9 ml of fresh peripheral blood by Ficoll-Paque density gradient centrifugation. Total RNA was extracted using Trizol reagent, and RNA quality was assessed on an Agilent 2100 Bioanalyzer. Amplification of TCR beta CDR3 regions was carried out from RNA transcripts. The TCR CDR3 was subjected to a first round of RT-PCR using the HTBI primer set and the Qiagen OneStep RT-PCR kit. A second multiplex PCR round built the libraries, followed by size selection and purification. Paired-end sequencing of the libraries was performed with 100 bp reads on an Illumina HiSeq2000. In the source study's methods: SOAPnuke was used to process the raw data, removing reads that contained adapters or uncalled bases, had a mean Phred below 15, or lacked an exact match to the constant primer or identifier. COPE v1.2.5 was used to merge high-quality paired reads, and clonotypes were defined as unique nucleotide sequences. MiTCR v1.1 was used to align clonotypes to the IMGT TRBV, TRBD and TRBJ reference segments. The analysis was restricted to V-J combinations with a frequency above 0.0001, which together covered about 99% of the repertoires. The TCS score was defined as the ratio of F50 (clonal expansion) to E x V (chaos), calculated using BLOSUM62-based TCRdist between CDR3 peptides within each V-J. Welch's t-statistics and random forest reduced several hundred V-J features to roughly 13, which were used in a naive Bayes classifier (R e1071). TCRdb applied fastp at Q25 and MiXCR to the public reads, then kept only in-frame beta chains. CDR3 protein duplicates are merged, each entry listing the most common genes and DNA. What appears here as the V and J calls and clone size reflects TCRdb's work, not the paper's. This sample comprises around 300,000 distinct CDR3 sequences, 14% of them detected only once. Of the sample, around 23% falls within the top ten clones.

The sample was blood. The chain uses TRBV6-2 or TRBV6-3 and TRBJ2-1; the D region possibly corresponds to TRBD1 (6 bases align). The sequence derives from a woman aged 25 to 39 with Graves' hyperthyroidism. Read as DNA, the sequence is TGTGCCAGCAGGAACAGGGATAGCAATGAGCAGTTCTTC. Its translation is CASRNRDSNEQFF.